Shown below are 29 T cell receptor beta chains from a single sample sequenced in a study of cytomegalovirus exposure and HLA in healthy donors. The PCR had 60 Vbeta and 13 Jbeta primers. The repertoire was sequenced with immunoSEQ multiplex PCR; TCRdb's copy has only in-frame clones and lacks some. The sample has 200,000 to 300,000 clones, about four fifths seen once. The sequencing sample was made of PBMCs. Receptors were obtained from a woman aged 40 to 50 in good health and CMV-seropositive.

The chain uses TRBV9 and TRBJ2-7; 9 bases agree with TRBD1. The V gene end was trimmed by 2 bases and the J gene end by 3 bases; junction bases not matched to a gene: 3. Germline lookup yields CDR1 SGDLS and CDR2 YYNGEE. CDR3 length: 14 residues. The CDR3 loop reads CASSVSGQGYEQYF. The CDR3, as DNA: TGTGCCAGCAGCGTCTCGGGACAGGGCTACGAGCAGTACTTC. The variable domain in full, with the rest retrieved from reference TRBV9 and TRBJ2-7, is DSGVTQTPKHLITATGQRVTLRCSPRSGDLSVYWYQQSLDQGLQFLIQYYNGEERAKGNILERFSAQQFPDLHSELNLSSLELGDSALYFCASSVSGQGYEQYFGPGTRLTVT.

CDR3 residues: CASSGGAGGGYYEQYF. The CDR3 DNA is TGTGCCAGCAGCGGGGGAGCGGGAGGAGGATACTACGAGCAGTACTTC. The rearrangement links TRBV27 to TRBJ2-7, with TRBD2 matching 9 bases. The junction had 12 bases not matched to a gene; V was cut back by 6 bases and J by 3 bases. CDR3 size: 16 residues. Germline V lookup: CDR1 MNHEY, CDR2 SMNVEV (reference sequence).

This clone appeared a few times. J is TRBJ1-2 and V is TRBV28, with 10 bases lining up with TRBD1. There are 16 residues in the CDR3. The germline V gene encodes CDR1 MDHEN and CDR2 SYDVKM. V was pared by 5 bases and J by 4 bases, with 10 bases of the junction left unmatched. The CDR3 sequence is CASSLLGDRGPYGYTF. The CDR3 bases are TGTGCCAGCAGTCTATTGGGGGACAGGGGACCCTATGGCTACACCTTC.

This sequence joins TRBV9 and TRBJ2-3; a weak D match, TRBD1 (6 bases). Trimming left V 7 bases short and J 4 bases short, with 19 bases between. Looked up from germline, CDR1 is SGDLS and CDR2 is YYNGEE. The CDR3 loop spans 15 amino acids. The CDR3 region is CASGDLGTTADTQYF. The CDR3 nucleotides read TGTGCCAGCGGTGACCTCGGGACAACAGCAGATACGCAGTATTTT.

The chain has TRBV5-6 and TRBJ2-5; a possible D gene is TRBD1 (7 bases). The germline CDR1 and CDR2 sequences are SGHDT and YYEEEE. The CDR3 covers 14 residues. Trimming removed 1 base from V and 5 bases from J, with 12 bases in between. CDR3 sequence reads: CASSLFPGGETQYF. The CDR3 DNA sequence: TGTGCCAGCAGCTTGTTCCCAGGGGGGGAGACCCAGTACTTC.

The rearrangement joins TRBV18 to TRBJ2-3, with 7 bases matching TRBD2. With 4 bases clipped from V and 2 bases from J, the junction kept 9 bases outside the gene matches. The CDR3 loop spans 16 amino acids. Germline loops: CDR1 KGHSH, CDR2 LQKENI. CDR3 coding DNA: TGTGCCAGCTCACAAACGGGACTACATAACACAGATACGCAGTATTTT. Protein sequence: CASSQTGLHNTDTQYF.

The rearrangement uses TRBV11-1 and TRBJ1-5; D might be TRBD1 (6 bases). Germline V gene data show CDR1 as SGHAT and CDR2 as FQDESV (reference sequence). Trimming pared 5 bases from V and 7 bases from J, leaving 12 bases between. This CDR3 is 13 amino acids long. CDR3 in amino acids: CASSLTQGQPQHF. The CDR3 DNA is TGTGCCAGCAGCCTCACGCAGGGGCAGCCCCAGCATTTT.

This rearrangement joins TRBV15 to TRBJ2-7; the match to TRBD1 covers 9 bases. Germline trimming cut 5 bases from V and 6 bases from J; bases unmatched to any gene: 5. The germline gives CDR1 LNHNV, CDR2 YYDKDF (reference sequence). The CDR3 runs to 13 residues. CDR3 nucleotide sequence: TGTGCCACCAGCGCCCGGACAGGGGCCGAGCAGTACTTC. Its protein product is CATSARTGAEQYF. The full variable domain, completed using reference TRBV15 and TRBJ2-7, is DAMVIQNPRYQVTQFGKPVTLSCSQTLNHNVMYWYQQKSSQAPKLLFHYYDKDFNNEADTPDNFQSRRPNTSFCFLDIRSPGLGDTAMYLCATSARTGAEQYFGPGTRLTVT.

The V and J genes are TRBV7-2 and TRBJ1-1, with TRBD1 matching over 10 bases. CDR3 length: 19 residues. V was pared by 3 bases and J by 2 bases, with 15 bases of the junction left unmatched. Germline assignment: CDR1 SGHTA and CDR2 FQGNSA. The CDR3 DNA follows: TGTGCCAGCAGCTTCCCAAGGGACAGGGGAATCCGCCTTAACACTGAAGCTTTCTTT. It translates to CASSFPRDRGIRLNTEAFF. The variable domain in full, with the rest retrieved from reference TRBV7-2 and TRBJ1-1, is GAGVSQSPSNKVTEKGKDVELRCDPISGHTALYWYRQSLGQGLEFLIYFQGNSAPDKSGLPSDRFSAERTGGSVSTLTIQRTQQEDSAVYLCASSFPRDRGIRLNTEAFFGQGTRLTVV.

Concerning this clone itself: The sample has other DNA sequences that encode this CDR3 too. The chain is built from TRBV5-4 and TRBJ1-4; possibly TRBD1 for D (5 bases). V lost 3 bases and J 8 bases, leaving 11 bases between the germline ends. The germline CDR1 and CDR2 sequences are SGHNT and YYREEE (reference sequence). This CDR3 has 13 amino acids. The CDR3 region is CASSYDPGEKLFF. The DNA of the CDR3 is TGTGCCAGCAGCTATGATCCAGGGGAAAAACTGTTTTTT.

Details on this clone: Other DNA sequences in this sample translate to the same CDR3. The chain uses TRBV15 and TRBJ1-1, with 10 bases aligning to TRBD1. The junction had 3 bases not matched to a gene; V was cut back by 3 bases and J by 8 bases. Per germline, CDR1 LNHNV and CDR2 YYDKDF (reference sequence). The CDR3 sequence is 13 residues long. Here the CDR3 reads CATSRDRGTEAFF. In DNA, the CDR3 is TGTGCCACCAGCAGGGACAGGGGGACCGAAGCTTTCTTT.

V and J are TRBV5-1 and TRBJ2-5; 11 bases are shared with TRBD2. J lost 1 base, V lost 4 bases, and 6 bases had no gene match. CDR1 and CDR2 (germline): SGHRS, YFSETQ. This CDR3 comprises 16 residues. The CDR3 nucleotides are TGCGCCAGCAGCCTCTGGACTAGCGGGTCCCAAGAGACCCAGTACTTC. Its translation: CASSLWTSGSQETQYF.

V gene TRBV2 combines with J gene TRBJ2-3; TRBD1 matches 9 bases. CDR1 is SNHLY, CDR2 FYNNEI, per germline. J lost 4 bases, V lost 6 bases, and 8 bases had no gene match. The CDR3 runs to 15 residues. The CDR3 is CASSLAGTGSDTQYF. CDR3 sequence (DNA): TGTGCCAGCAGCCTAGCCGGGACAGGGTCAGATACGCAGTATTTT.

The rearrangement uses TRBV21-1 and TRBJ2-7; the D call in the table, TRBD2, was not verified against the DNA. TRBV21-1 is listed as a pseudogene. The CDR3 is 13 residues long. Here the CDR3 DNA reads TGTGCCAGCAGTTCACCCGACTCTTACGAGCAGTACTTC. As protein: CASSSPDSYEQYF.

This rearrangement joins TRBV7-9 to TRBJ2-3, with 14 nucleotides matching TRBD2. Germline V gene data show CDR1 as SEHNR and CDR2 as FQNEAQ (reference sequence). V gave up 5 bases and J gave up 6 bases; unmatched junction bases: 7. This CDR3 contains 16 residues. As DNA, the CDR3 is TGTGCCAGCAGCCCACCGGGACTAGCGGGAGCGGATACGCAGTATTTT. This gives the protein CASSPPGLAGADTQYF.

This chain connects TRBV9 to TRBJ1-5; TRBD1 agrees at 10 bases. CDR3 length: 16 residues. The germline CDR1 and CDR2 sequences are SGDLS and YYNGEE. V shed 3 bases, J shed 3 bases, and the junction held 6 bases outside the gene matches. In nucleotides, the CDR3 is TGTGCCAGCAGCGAAAGGGGACAGGGGCACAATCAGCCCCAGCATTTT. Its translation is CASSERGQGHNQPQHF.

About this clone: The sample contains more than one DNA sequence encoding this CDR3. The chain couples TRBV29-1 to TRBJ2-1; the match to TRBD2 covers 7 bases. In germline, CDR1 is SQVTM, CDR2 ANQGSEA. There are 13 residues in the CDR3. V was pared by 4 bases and J by 3 bases, with 3 bases of the junction left unmatched. The CDR3 loop is CSVGGGSYNEQFF. DNA for the CDR3: TGCAGCGTTGGAGGCGGGAGCTACAATGAGCAGTTCTTC.

This clone was detected only once. This chain uses TRBV11-2 with TRBJ2-7; D might be TRBD1 (6 bases). The CDR3 loop spans 12 amino acids. From germline, CDR1 is SGHAT and CDR2 FQNNGV. V dropped 7 bases and J dropped 7 bases, with 14 bases sitting between them. This CDR3 is CASTPTGSEQYF. The CDR3 coding sequence is TGTGCCAGCACGCCAACAGGGTCTGAGCAGTACTTC.

The chain links TRBV5-8 to TRBJ2-2, with a tentative D call TRBD2 (6 bases). From germline, CDR1 is SGHTS and CDR2 YDEGEE. CDR3 size: 16 residues. Between the trimmed V and J ends, which lost 3 bases and 7 bases, there was a span of 19 bases. CDR3: CASSWRVQGSIGELFF. CDR3 DNA sequence: TGTGCCAGCAGCTGGAGGGTCCAAGGGAGTATCGGGGAGCTGTTTTTT.

The chain carries TRBV27 and TRBJ2-1; a weak D match, TRBD2 (5 bases). The CDR3 spans 14 residues. Germline V lookup: CDR1 MNHEY, CDR2 SMNVEV (reference sequence). Deletions cut 3 bases from V and 2 bases from J, with 8 bases between. CDR3 residues: CASSFSGTYNEQFF. The CDR3 DNA reads TGTGCCAGCAGTTTCTCGGGGACCTACAATGAGCAGTTCTTC.

The chain combines TRBV20-1 with TRBJ1-1; the D is unclear. Germline lookup yields CDR1 DFQATT and CDR2 SNEGSKA (reference sequence). V shed 3 bases and J shed 4 bases, with 6 bases lying between them. This CDR3 contains 11 residues. The CDR3 coding sequence is TGCAGTGCTAGTCCCTCCACTGAAGCTTTCTTT. Protein product: CSASPSTEAFF.

V is TRBV7-9 and J is TRBJ1-4; D is undetermined. V was cut by 5 bases and J by 6 bases, with 16 bases left in between. Germline V gene lookup returns CDR1 SEHNR and CDR2 FQNEAQ (reference sequence). This CDR3 is 15 amino acids long. CDR3 nucleotides: TGTGCCAGCAGCGATACAGACCGGCGAGATGAAAAACTGTTTTTT. This gives the protein CASSDTDRRDEKLFF. Based on the CDR3 plus reference TRBV7-9 and TRBJ1-4, the full variable domain is DTGVSQNPRHKITKRGQNVTFRCDPISEHNRLYWYRQTLGQGPEFLTYFQNEAQLEKSRLLSDRFSAERPKGSFSTLEIQRTEQGDSAMYLCASSDTDRRDEKLFFGSGTQLSVL.

The gene calls are TRBV27 and TRBJ2-7, with D possibly matching TRBD1 (5 bases). V was trimmed by 7 bases and J by 5 bases, leaving 12 bases between them. CDR3 size: 12 residues. Germline CDR1 is MNHEY and CDR2 is SMNVEV (reference sequence). As DNA, the CDR3 is TGTGCCAGCAAGGCAGGGATCAACGAGCAGTACTTC. This translates into CASKAGINEQYF.

The chain couples TRBV10-3 to TRBJ2-2, with 10 bases matching TRBD1. The CDR3 runs 15 residues. V was pared by 6 bases and J by 2 bases, with 3 bases of the junction left unmatched. Germline lookup yields CDR1 ENHRY and CDR2 SYGVKD. The CDR3 here is CAISGQGENTGELFF. For the CDR3, the DNA is TGTGCCATCAGCGGACAGGGGGAAAACACCGGGGAGCTGTTTTTT.

The rearrangement joins TRBV19 to TRBJ1-5; 12 bases match TRBD1. J was trimmed by 6 bases and V by 0 bases; bases with no gene match: 6. This CDR3 is built from 17 residues. CDR1 is LNHDA and CDR2 is SQIVND in the germline V gene (reference sequence). The DNA for the CDR3 is TGTGCCAGTAGTATAGACCGGGACAGGGGGCGAGGTCAGCCCCAGCATTTT. Translating it yields CASSIDRDRGRGQPQHF.

This chain links TRBV4-1 with TRBJ2-3, with 14 bases that match TRBD2. CDR1 and CDR2 from the germline V gene are MGHRA and YSYEKL. The CDR3 has 16 residues. The junction had 4 bases not matched to a gene; V was cut back by 4 bases and J by 4 bases. For the CDR3, the DNA is TGCGCCAGCAGCCGGCTGGGACTAGCGGGAGCAGATACGCAGTATTTT. It translates to CASSRLGLAGADTQYF.

CDR3: CASSEIEAASSYNSPLHF. In DNA form, the CDR3 reads TGTGCCAGCAGTGAAATTGAGGCGGCAAGCTCCTATAATTCACCCCTCCACTTT. V is TRBV25-1 and J is TRBJ1-6; unclear D gene. V was pared by 2 bases and J by 0 bases, with 14 bases between. This CDR3 is built from 18 residues. The germline CDR1 and CDR2 sequences are MGHDK and SYGVNS.

The chain recombines TRBV5-4 with TRBJ2-3; 13 positions match TRBD2. The germline V gene encodes CDR1 SGHNT and CDR2 YYREEE (reference sequence). V lost 4 bases and J lost 4; bases outside the gene matches: 9. The CDR3 consists of 17 residues. CDR3 nucleotide sequence: TGTGCCAGCAGCCCCGGGACTAGCGGGAACGGGGCAGATACGCAGTATTTT. As protein: CASSPGTSGNGADTQYF.

The chain combines TRBV4-3 with TRBJ2-2, with 7 positions matching TRBD1. Trimming removed 0 bases from V and 5 bases from J; junction bases left unmatched: 9. This CDR3 contains 17 residues. Germline V gene sequence: CDR1 LGHNA, CDR2 YSLEER. The CDR3 bases are TGCGCCAGCAGCCAAGATCGCGGACAGGTGGGGACCGGGGAGCTGTTTTTT. Protein product: CASSQDRGQVGTGELFF.